This TCR beta chain was sequenced for a study of graft-versus-host responses after intestinal transplantation. Turning to the study itself: Every recipient underwent anti-thymocyte globulin induction, then tacrolimus and steroids for two to four years. Study-level results: Allografts from individuals with graft-donor T cell macrochimerism displayed high graft-versus-host to host-versus-graft clonal ratios. Marrow from the recipient contained GvH clones, some of which had appeared first in ileum or blood. Levels of circulating GvH clones at their peak were associated with early post-transplant HvG declines.

About this clone itself: The antigen is not known.

TCRdb keeps only in-frame clones here, not all; method: immunoSEQ multiplex PCR. The table includes 93,000 or so clones, 93% detected once. The CDR3 has 13 amino acids. Looked up from germline, CDR1 is SGHKS and CDR2 is YYEKEE (reference sequence). V gave up 3 bases and J gave up 1 base, with 7 bases separating them. Here the sequenced sample was unstimulated CD8+ T cells sorted from spleen or lymph node cells, taken before intestinal transplant. This TCR derives from a human donor who received an intestinal transplant. The V gene is TRBV5-5, the J gene TRBJ1-1; D is undetermined. CDR3 in DNA: TGTGCCAGCAGCTCCAACCCGAACACTGAAGCTTTCTTT. Amino acid sequence: CASSSNPNTEAFF.